This entry features one TCR beta chain sequence. What it recognizes is unknown. Researchers ran the PCR with 60 Vbeta and 13 Jbeta primers. Authors' processing steps: Later, some 75 million unique TCR beta chains were counted in an analysis, and approximately 9.9 million of them were shared. Profiled with immunoSEQ multiplex PCR; TCRdb holds only in-frame clones, not every one. From that table come the V and J calls and clone size; the DNA was used to work out D and trimming. The sample records 150,000 to 200,000 clones, 70% to 80% being singletons. The data stem from a study of cytomegalovirus exposure and HLA in healthy donors. Study background: Early released data had roughly 81 million unique TCRs, all coming from HLA-typed donors.

Trimming pared 1 base from V and 0 bases from J, leaving 7 bases between. Germline CDR1 PRHDT, CDR2 FYEKMQ (reference sequence). The CDR3 is 15 amino acids. Study-level findings and limits: DRB1 showed the most TCR associations and HLA-C the fewest in a later analysis, as rates varied by HLA locus. The availability of immune exposure information extended only to CMV serostatus.

This sequence originates from a woman between 50 and 59 years old in good health and CMV-seronegative. This sequence joins TRBV13 and TRBJ2-1; no clear D gene. Sequencing was carried out using PBMCs. CDR3 sequence reads: CASSLDPLSYNEQFF. The CDR3 nucleotides are TGTGCCAGCAGCTTAGATCCCCTCTCCTACAATGAGCAGTTCTTC.